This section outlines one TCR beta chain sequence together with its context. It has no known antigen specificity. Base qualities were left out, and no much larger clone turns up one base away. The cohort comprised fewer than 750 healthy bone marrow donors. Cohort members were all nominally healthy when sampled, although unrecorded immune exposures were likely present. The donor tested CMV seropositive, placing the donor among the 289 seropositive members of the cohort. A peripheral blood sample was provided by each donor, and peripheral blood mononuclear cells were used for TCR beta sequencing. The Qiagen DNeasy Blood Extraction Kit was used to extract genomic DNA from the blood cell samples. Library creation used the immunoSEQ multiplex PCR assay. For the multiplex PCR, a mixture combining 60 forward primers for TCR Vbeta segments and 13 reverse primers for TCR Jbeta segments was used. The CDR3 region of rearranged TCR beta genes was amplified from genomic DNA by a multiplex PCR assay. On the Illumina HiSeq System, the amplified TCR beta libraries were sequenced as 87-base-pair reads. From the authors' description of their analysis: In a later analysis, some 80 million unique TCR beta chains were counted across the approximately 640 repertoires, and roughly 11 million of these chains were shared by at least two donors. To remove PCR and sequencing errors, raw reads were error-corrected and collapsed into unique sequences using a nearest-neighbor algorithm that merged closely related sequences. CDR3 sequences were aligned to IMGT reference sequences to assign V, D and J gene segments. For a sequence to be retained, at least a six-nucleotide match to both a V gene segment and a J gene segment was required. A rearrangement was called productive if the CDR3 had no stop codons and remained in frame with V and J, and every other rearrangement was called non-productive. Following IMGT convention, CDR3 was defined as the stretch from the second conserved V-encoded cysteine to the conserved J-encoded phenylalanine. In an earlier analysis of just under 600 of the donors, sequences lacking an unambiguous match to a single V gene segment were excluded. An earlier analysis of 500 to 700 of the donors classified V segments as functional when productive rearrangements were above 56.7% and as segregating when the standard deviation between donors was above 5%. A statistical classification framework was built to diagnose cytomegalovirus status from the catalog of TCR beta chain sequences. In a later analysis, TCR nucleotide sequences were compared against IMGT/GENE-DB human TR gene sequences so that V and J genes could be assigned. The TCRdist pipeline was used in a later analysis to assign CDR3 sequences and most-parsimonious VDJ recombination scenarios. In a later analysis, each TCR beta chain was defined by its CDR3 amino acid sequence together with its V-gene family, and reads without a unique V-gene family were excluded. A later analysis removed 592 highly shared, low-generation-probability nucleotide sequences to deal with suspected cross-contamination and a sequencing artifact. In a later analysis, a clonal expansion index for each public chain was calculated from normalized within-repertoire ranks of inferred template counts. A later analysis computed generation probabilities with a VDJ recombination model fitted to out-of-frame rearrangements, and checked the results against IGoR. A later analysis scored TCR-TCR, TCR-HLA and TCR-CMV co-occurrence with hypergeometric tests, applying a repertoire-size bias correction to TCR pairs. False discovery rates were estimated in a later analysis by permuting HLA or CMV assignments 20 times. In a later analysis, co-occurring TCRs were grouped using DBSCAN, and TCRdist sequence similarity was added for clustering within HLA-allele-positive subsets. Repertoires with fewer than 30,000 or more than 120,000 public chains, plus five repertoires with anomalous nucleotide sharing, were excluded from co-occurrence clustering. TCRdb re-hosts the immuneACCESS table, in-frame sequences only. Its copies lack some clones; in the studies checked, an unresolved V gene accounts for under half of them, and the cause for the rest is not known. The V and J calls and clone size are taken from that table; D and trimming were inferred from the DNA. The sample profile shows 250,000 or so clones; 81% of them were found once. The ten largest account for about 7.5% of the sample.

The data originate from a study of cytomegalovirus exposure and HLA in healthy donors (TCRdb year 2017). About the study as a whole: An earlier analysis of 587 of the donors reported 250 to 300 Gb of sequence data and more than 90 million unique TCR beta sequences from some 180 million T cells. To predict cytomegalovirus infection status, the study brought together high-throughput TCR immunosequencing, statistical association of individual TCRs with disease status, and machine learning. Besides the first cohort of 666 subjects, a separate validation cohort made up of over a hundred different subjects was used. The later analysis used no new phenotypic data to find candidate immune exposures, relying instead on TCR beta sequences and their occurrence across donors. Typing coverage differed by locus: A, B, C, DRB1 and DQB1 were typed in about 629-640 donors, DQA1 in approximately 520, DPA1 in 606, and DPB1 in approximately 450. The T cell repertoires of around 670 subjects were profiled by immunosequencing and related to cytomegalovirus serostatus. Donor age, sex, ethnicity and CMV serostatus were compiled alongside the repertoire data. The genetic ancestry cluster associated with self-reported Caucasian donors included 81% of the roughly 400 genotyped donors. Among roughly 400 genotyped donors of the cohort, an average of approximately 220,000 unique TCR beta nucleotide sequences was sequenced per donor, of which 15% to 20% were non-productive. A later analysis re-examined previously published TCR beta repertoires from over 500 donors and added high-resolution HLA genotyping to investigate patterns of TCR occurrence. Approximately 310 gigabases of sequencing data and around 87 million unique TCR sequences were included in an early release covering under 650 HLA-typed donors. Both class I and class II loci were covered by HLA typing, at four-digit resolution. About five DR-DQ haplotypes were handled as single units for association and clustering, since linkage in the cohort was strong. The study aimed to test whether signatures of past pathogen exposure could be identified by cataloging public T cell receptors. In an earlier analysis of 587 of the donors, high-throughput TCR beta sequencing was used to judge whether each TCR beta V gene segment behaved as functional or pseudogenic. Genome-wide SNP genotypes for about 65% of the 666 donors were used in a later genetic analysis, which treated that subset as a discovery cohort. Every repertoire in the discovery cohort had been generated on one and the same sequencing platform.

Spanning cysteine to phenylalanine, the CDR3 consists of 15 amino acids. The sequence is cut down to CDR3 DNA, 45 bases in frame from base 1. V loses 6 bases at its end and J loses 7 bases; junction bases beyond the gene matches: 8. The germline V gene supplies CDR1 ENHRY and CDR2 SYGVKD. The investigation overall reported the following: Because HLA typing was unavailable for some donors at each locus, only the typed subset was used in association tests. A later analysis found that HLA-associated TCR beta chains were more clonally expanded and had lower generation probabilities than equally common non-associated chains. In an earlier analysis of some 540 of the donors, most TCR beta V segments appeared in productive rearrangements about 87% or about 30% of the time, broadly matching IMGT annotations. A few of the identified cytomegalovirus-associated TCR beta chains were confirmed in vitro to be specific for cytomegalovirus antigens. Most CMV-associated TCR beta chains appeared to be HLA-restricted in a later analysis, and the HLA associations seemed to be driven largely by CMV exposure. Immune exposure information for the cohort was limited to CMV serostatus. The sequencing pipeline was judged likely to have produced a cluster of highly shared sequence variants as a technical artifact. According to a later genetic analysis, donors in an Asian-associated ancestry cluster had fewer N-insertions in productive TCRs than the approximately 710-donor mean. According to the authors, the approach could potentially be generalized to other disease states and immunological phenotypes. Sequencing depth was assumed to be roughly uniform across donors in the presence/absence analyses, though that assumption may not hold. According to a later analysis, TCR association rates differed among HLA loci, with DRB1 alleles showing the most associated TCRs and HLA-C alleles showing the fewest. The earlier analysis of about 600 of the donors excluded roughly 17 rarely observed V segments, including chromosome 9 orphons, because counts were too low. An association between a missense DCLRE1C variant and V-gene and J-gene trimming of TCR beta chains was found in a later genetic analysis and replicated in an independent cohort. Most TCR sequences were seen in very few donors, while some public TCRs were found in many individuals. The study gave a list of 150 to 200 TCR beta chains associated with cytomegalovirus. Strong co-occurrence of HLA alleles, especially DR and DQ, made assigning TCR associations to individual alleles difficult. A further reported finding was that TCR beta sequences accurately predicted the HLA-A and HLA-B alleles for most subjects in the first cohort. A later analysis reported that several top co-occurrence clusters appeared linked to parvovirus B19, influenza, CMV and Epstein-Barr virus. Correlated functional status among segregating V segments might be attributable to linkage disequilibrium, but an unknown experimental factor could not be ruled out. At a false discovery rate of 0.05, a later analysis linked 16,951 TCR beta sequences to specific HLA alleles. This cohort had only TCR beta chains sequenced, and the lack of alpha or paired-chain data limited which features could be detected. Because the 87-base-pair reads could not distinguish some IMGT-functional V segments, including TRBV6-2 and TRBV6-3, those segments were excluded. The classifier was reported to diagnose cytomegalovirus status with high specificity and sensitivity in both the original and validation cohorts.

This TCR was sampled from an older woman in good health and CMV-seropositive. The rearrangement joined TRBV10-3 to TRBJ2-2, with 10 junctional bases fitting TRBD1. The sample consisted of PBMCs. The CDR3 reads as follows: CAIRTGGVPNGELFF. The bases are TGTGCCATCAGGACAGGGGGCGTTCCCAACGGGGAGCTGTTTTTT.